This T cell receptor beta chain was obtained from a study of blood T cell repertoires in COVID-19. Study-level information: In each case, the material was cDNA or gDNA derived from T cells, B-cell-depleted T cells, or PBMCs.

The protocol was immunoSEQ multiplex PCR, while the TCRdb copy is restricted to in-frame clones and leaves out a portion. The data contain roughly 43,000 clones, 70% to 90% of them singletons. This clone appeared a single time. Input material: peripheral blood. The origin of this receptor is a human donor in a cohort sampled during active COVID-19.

The CDR3 DNA is TGTGCCAGCAGCTCGTCAGAGGACCACTTCGGGGGAAGGTGGACCCAGTACTTC. Its protein is CASSSSEDHFGGRWTQYF. The chain couples TRBV5-4 to TRBJ2-5, with a weak D call TRBD2 (6 bases). CDR3 length: 18 amino acids. V lost 3 bases and J 7 bases, leaving 28 bases between the germline ends. Germline-derived CDR1 and CDR2 are SGHNT and YYREEE (reference sequence).